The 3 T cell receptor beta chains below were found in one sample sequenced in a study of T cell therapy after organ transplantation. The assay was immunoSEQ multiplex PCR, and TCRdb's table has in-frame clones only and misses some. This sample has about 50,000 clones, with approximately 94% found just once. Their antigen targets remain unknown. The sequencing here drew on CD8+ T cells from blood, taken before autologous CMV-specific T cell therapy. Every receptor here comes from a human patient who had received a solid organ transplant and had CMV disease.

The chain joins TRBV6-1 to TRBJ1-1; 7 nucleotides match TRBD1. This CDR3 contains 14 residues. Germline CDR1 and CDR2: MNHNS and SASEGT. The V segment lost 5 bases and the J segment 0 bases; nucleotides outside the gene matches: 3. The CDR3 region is CASSLTGMNTEAFF. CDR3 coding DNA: TGTGCCAGCAGTTTGACAGGGATGAACACTGAAGCTTTCTTT.

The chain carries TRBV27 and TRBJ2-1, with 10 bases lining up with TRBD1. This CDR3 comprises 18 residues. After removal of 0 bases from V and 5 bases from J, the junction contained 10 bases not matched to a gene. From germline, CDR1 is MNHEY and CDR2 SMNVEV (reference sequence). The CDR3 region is CASSLSMGTGEGDNEQFF. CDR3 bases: TGTGCCAGCAGTTTATCGATGGGGACAGGGGAGGGGGACAATGAGCAGTTCTTC.

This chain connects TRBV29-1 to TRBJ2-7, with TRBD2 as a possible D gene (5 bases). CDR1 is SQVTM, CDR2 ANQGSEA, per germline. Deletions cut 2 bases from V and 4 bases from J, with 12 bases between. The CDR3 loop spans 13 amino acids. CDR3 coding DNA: TGCAGCGTTGAAAACGGCGGCGGGTACGAGCAGTACTTC. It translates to CSVENGGGYEQYF.